This T cell receptor (beta chain) derives from a study of blood T cell repertoires in COVID-19. At the level of the study: Samples representing acute and convalescent COVID-19 were sourced from the United States, Italy and Spain. Sources were T cells, B-cell-depleted T cells, or PBMCs; the material itself was cDNA or gDNA.

Per the study methods: Reference gene primer amplification yielded estimated nucleated cell counts. Data came from immunoSEQ multiplex PCR; TCRdb stores just in-frame clones and leaves some out. V, J and clone size are those of that table, while D and trimming were read from the DNA. There are about 100,000 clones in the sample; roughly 82% occur only once, and around 4% lies in the top ten. Trimming took off 6 bases at V and 7 bases at J, with 16 bases between the two ends. The germline V gene has CDR1 SGHTA and CDR2 FQGNSA. This CDR3 is built from 14 residues. Material: peripheral blood. The chain is built from TRBV7-2 and TRBJ1-5; D is possibly TRBD1 (5 bases). The origin of this receptor is a human donor in a cohort sampled during active COVID-19. The CDR3 sequence is CASSPWGVLQPQHF. CDR3 coding DNA: TGTGCCAGCAGTCCGTGGGGGGTCCTCCAGCCCCAGCATTTT.